Included here is one TCR beta chain sequence, with context. Trimming took off 3 bases at V and 5 bases at J, with 16 bases between the two ends. This CDR3 is built from 15 residues. Germline CDR1 KGHSH, CDR2 LQKENI. This record comes from a study of shared clonotypes between healthy human individuals. 300 ng DNA, some 30,000 T cell genomes, went into unsorted PBMC replicate PCRs. The method was immunoSEQ multiplex PCR; TCRdb's version includes in-frame clones alone and lacks a portion of them. The sample lists roughly 450,000 clones; 75% to 85% were seen once. The clonotype originates from a woman between 40 and 55 years old in good health. Some clones in this sample may be carry-over from other donors' samples. The chain has TRBV18 and TRBJ1-2, with D possibly matching TRBD1 (5 bases). The sample comprised PBMCs. The CDR3: CASSPSRGSDYGYTF. The CDR3 coding sequence is TGTGCCAGCTCACCTAGCCGGGGGAGTGATTATGGCTACACCTTC.